This T cell receptor (beta chain) was found in a study of T cell responses to AZD1222 COVID-19 vaccine. CDR1 is SGHTA and CDR2 is FQGNSA in the germline V gene. Germline trimming cut 1 base from V and 5 bases from J; bases unmatched to any gene: 10. This CDR3 has 16 amino acids. TCRdb keeps only in-frame clones here, not all; method: immunoSEQ multiplex PCR. The sample records 120,000 to 150,000 clones, about nine tenths being singletons. Sequencing used peripheral blood, obtained on day 0 of AZD1222 vaccination. The chain uses TRBV7-2 and TRBJ1-1; TRBD1 matches at 7 bases. The sequence was collected from an adult in good health. CDR3 nucleotides: TGTGCCAGCAGCTTAGACCTGGTAGGGGGCGCAACTGAAGCTTTCTTT. Protein sequence: CASSLDLVGGATEAFF.